This T cell receptor (beta chain) was recovered during a study of shared clonotypes between healthy human individuals. The CDR3 runs 16 residues. Germline CDR1 reads KGHSH; CDR2 reads LQKENI. With 6 bases clipped from V and 4 bases from J, the junction kept 14 bases outside the gene matches. Those who donated were healthy HIV-negative adults, with no recent acute infections or vaccinations reported. Every donor, a Caucasian adult, lived in Nashville, Tennessee. A split of CD4+ cells into CD45RA+ naive and CD45RA-negative memory subsets was performed. Libraries were prepared by immunoSEQ multiplex PCR; TCRdb keeps only in-frame clonotypes and omits some of them. Of under 1,100,000 clones in the sample, 70% to 80% were seen once.

Sample: memory CD4+ T cells from PBMCs. Subset reported: CD45RA-negative fraction. The chain joins TRBV18 to TRBJ2-7; 8 nucleotides align to TRBD2. The sequence was collected from a man aged 18 to 30 in good health. Some clones in this sample may be carry-over from other donors' samples. Written as DNA, the CDR3 is TGTGCCAGCTCCGTCTCCTCAGCGGGAGCGGAATACGAGCAGTACTTC. Amino acid sequence: CASSVSSAGAEYEQYF.